This passage covers 18 T cell receptor beta chains from one sample sequenced in a study of blood T cell repertoires in COVID-19. Assay: immunoSEQ multiplex PCR; the TCRdb copy retains only in-frame clones and omits some. The sample holds roughly 190,000 clones, around 84% seen once. The sample taken for sequencing was peripheral blood. The receptors were sampled from a human donor in a cohort sampled during active COVID-19.

The chain carries TRBV29-1 and TRBJ2-1; D is possibly TRBD2 (6 bases). The germline CDR1 and CDR2 sequences are SQVTM and ANQGSEA. Trimming cost V 0 bases and J 12 bases, with 18 bases left between them. This CDR3 comprises 14 residues. CDR3 region: CSVEDLAGKSAQFF. In DNA, the CDR3 is TGCAGCGTTGAAGATCTGGCGGGGAAGTCAGCGCAGTTCTTC.

The V and J genes are TRBV6-5 and TRBJ2-7, with D possibly being TRBD2 (5 bases). Trimming took off 5 bases at V and 0 bases at J, with 11 bases between the two ends. CDR3 length: 14 amino acids. Germline V CDR1 and CDR2: MNHEY, SVGAGI. The CDR3 nucleotides read TGTGCCAGCAGTCGGACTCGAAGCTCCTACGAGCAGTACGTC. It yields the protein CASSRTRSSYEQYV.

This chain connects TRBV19 to TRBJ1-4; a possible D gene is TRBD1 (6 bases). CDR3 length equals 16 residues. The V gene's germline CDR1 is LNHDA and CDR2 SQIVND (reference sequence). The V and J ends lost 7 bases and 4 bases respectively, with 19 bases between them. CDR3 nucleotides: TGTGCCAGTACCGGGACGTATAAGGGGGTTAATGAAAAACTGTTTTTT. Its translation: CASTGTYKGVNEKLFF.

The chain recombines TRBV5-1 with TRBJ2-7; TRBD1 matches 7 bases. The CDR3 loop spans 15 amino acids. Per germline, CDR1 SGHRS and CDR2 YFSETQ. V lost 3 bases to trimming and J lost 2 bases; unmatched junction nucleotides: 8. This CDR3 reads CASSSRGNSAYEQYF. The CDR3, as DNA: TGCGCCAGCAGCTCCAGGGGGAACTCAGCCTACGAGCAGTACTTC. Combining the CDR3 with reference TRBV5-1 and TRBJ2-7 gives the whole variable domain KAGVTQTPRYLIKTRGQQVTLSCSPISGHRSVSWYQQTPGQGLQFLFEYFSETQRNKGNFPGRFSGRQFSNSRSEMNVSTLELGDSALYLCASSSRGNSAYEQYFGPGTRLTVT.

V usage is TRBV7-2 and J usage is TRBJ1-2; D call uncertain. The germline gives CDR1 SGHTA, CDR2 FQGNSA. The CDR3 loop spans 14 amino acids. Trimming removed 5 bases from V and 5 bases from J, with 15 bases in between. The CDR3 DNA is TGTGCCAGCAGCCAAGGAGGACCGTGGTATGGCTACACCTTC. Translating it yields CASSQGGPWYGYTF.

The rearrangement links TRBV4-1 to TRBJ2-2; tentatively, D is TRBD1 (6 bases). This CDR3 has 16 amino acids. CDR1 is MGHRA and CDR2 is YSYEKL in the germline V gene. Trimming removed 1 base at V and 4 bases at J, with 13 bases between. The CDR3 protein is CASSQGTGSSTGELFF. The CDR3 DNA follows: TGCGCCAGCAGCCAAGGAACAGGGTCGAGCACCGGGGAGCTGTTTTTT.

This chain joins TRBV6-5 and TRBJ1-5; D is ambiguous. The germline CDR1 and CDR2 sequences are MNHEY and SVGAGI. The CDR3 contains 13 residues. V lost 2 bases and J lost 9, with 11 bases in between. The CDR3 loop reads CASSYAAARPQHF. DNA of the CDR3: TGTGCCAGCAGTTACGCGGCAGCCCGGCCCCAGCATTTT.

The chain joins TRBV5-6 to TRBJ2-3; tentatively, D is TRBD2 (5 bases). Trimming stripped 5 bases from V and 0 bases from J, with 13 bases between. The germline V gene has CDR1 SGHDT and CDR2 YYEEEE. This CDR3 contains 15 residues. CDR3 sequence: CASRVDLTSTDTQYF. The CDR3 DNA reads as TGTGCCAGCAGAGTGGACTTGACTAGCACAGATACGCAGTATTTT.

The V gene is TRBV24-1, the J gene TRBJ2-5; TRBD1 is a possible D gene (6 bases). The germline V and J ends were trimmed by 5 bases and 1 base, with 13 bases remaining between them. The CDR3 loop spans 15 amino acids. The germline CDR1 and CDR2 sequences are KGHDR and SFDVKD. As DNA, the CDR3 is TGTGCCACCAGTGTCCCGGACAGCCGCCAAGAGACCCAGTACTTC. It yields the protein CATSVPDSRQETQYF.

This clone was seen a handful of times. The V gene is TRBV12-5, the J gene TRBJ2-5; 8 bases are shared with TRBD2. J lost 2 bases, V lost 0 bases, and 8 bases had no gene match. CDR1 is LGHNT, CDR2 FRNRAP, per germline. This CDR3 is 17 amino acids long. The CDR3 nucleotides read TGTGCTAGTGGTTTGGTACCTGGGGGCGGGGGGCAAGAGACCCAGTACTTC. Translated, it gives CASGLVPGGGGQETQYF.

The chain has TRBV5-1 and TRBJ2-1, with a weak D call TRBD2 (5 bases). The length of the CDR3 is 15 residues. V lost 0 bases and J 6 bases, leaving 13 bases between the germline ends. The germline CDR1 and CDR2 sequences are SGHRS and YFSETQ. CDR3 protein: CASSLGERFFNEQFF. CDR3 sequence (DNA): TGCGCCAGCAGCTTGGGGGAGCGCTTTTTCAATGAGCAGTTCTTC.

The sample holds a few counts of this clone. V and J are TRBV3-1 (or the pseudogene TRBV3-2) and TRBJ2-2; D unresolved. The CDR3 loop spans 13 amino acids. The germline V gene has CDR1 LGHDT and CDR2 YNNKEL (reference sequence). Trimming removed 5 bases at V and 6 bases at J, with 10 bases between. CDR3 DNA sequence: TGTGCCAGCAGCTTGGTCCCGGCCGGGGAGCTGTTTTTT. It codes for CASSLVPAGELFF.

The genes are TRBV18 and TRBJ1-4; a weak D match, TRBD1 (6 bases). Germline CDR1 reads KGHSH; CDR2 reads LQKENI. V was cut by 1 base and J by 10 bases, with 7 bases left in between. This CDR3 is 12 amino acids long. The CDR3 DNA is TGTGCCAGCTCACCACAAGGGGGAAAACTGTTTTTT. Amino acids: CASSPQGGKLFF.

For this clone: One junction end does not reproduce the germline sequence, and a read error may be involved. The rearrangement links TRBV6-6 to TRBJ2-2, with TRBD2 matching 9 bases. Germline CDR1 MNHNY, CDR2 SVGAGI (reference sequence). CDR3 size: 16 residues. The CDR3 reads CASSTRGGVHTGELFF. The CDR3 DNA reads as TGTGCTAGCAGTACCCGCGGGGGGGTGCACACCGGGGAGCTGTTTTTT.

This chain uses TRBV18 with TRBJ1-6; 9 positions agree with TRBD1. After removal of 3 bases from V and 2 bases from J, the junction contained 20 bases not matched to a gene. Per germline, CDR1 KGHSH and CDR2 LQKENI. CDR3 size: 22 residues. CDR3 region: CASSPFPLPGQGIRTYNSPLHF. CDR3 DNA sequence: TGTGCCAGCTCACCCTTTCCCCTACCGGGACAGGGAATAAGGACCTATAATTCACCCCTCCACTTT.

The V gene is TRBV2, the J gene TRBJ1-2; perhaps TRBD1 as D (6 bases). V was trimmed by 6 bases and J by 4 bases, leaving 9 bases between them. The CDR3 is made up of 12 amino acids. Germline V CDR1 and CDR2: SNHLY, FYNNEI. The CDR3 bases are TGTGCCAGCAGGAGGACAGTCTATGGCTACACCTTC. Translated: CASRRTVYGYTF.

The chain is built from TRBV7-9 and TRBJ1-1, with TRBD1 matching 8 bases. Germline V gene sequence: CDR1 SEHNR, CDR2 FQNEAQ (reference sequence). The ends lost 5 bases at V and 6 bases at J; junction bases unmatched: 8. CDR3 length: 14 residues. This CDR3 is CASSRTGSGSEAFF. The CDR3 bases are TGTGCCAGCAGCCGGACAGGGTCTGGGTCTGAAGCTTTCTTT.

V and J are TRBV7-9 and TRBJ1-3; TRBD1 aligns across 7 bases. This CDR3 is 17 amino acids long. V shed 6 bases, J shed 4 bases, and the junction held 15 bases outside the gene matches. The germline V gene has CDR1 SEHNR and CDR2 FQNEAQ (reference sequence). The CDR3 region is CASRKQGTLVFGNTIYF. The CDR3 DNA follows: TGTGCCAGCAGGAAACAGGGGACGCTAGTGTTCGGAAACACCATATATTTT.